These 5 T cell receptor beta chains came from one sample sequenced in a study of liver allograft versus peripheral blood T cells. Overall study: In transplanted livers, T cell receptor repertoires were compared with those found in the recipients' peripheral blood.

TCRdb redid the calling of the reads with MiXCR, one entry per CDR3 protein. The table shows about 16,000 distinct CDR3 sequences, with 20% to 25% occurring only once. The receptors come from a human patient who had a liver transplant. Some T cells may arise from the graft donor.

The chain couples TRBV7-2 to TRBJ2-1; D is uncertain. The CDR3 runs 15 residues. The V gene lost 5 bases and the J gene lost 0 bases, with 11 bases spanning the gap. Looked up from germline, CDR1 is SGHTA and CDR2 is FQGNSA. CDR3 in DNA: TGTGCCAGCAGCCGAGAACCGAGCTCCTACAATGAGCAGTTCTTC. Its protein is CASSREPSSYNEQFF.

This clonotype is termed medium-sized (0.01 to 0.1%). The J gene is TRBJ1-2, the V gene TRBV6-5; weak D call: TRBD1 (5 bases). The CDR3 is made up of 17 amino acids. Deletions cut 0 bases from V and 1 base from J, with 15 bases between. CDR1 is MNHEY and CDR2 is SVGAGI in the germline V gene. The CDR3 DNA follows: TGTGCCAGCAGTTACTCTTACGTCTCGGGGGTTAACTATGGCTACACCTTC. Protein: CASSYSYVSGVNYGYTF.

In its sample, this clonotype was seen many times. The chain recombines TRBV27 with TRBJ1-5; D is possibly TRBD1 (6 bases). Germline V gene data show CDR1 as MNHEY and CDR2 as SMNVEV (reference sequence). This CDR3 is built from 14 residues. V shed 7 bases and J shed 5 bases, with 15 bases lying between them. CDR3 loop: CASKGEEGYQPQHF. In DNA, the CDR3 is TGTGCCAGCAAGGGGGAGGAAGGATATCAGCCCCAGCATTTT.

The table lists this clonotype with a few counts. The V and J genes are TRBV6-1 and TRBJ2-7; possibly TRBD1 for D (8 bases). Between the trimmed V and J ends, which lost 6 bases and 7 bases, there was a span of 13 bases. The V gene's germline CDR1 is MNHNS and CDR2 SASEGT. The CDR3 is 12 residues long. The CDR3 sequence is CASSLQGGEQYF. In DNA form, the CDR3 reads TGTGCCAGCAGCCTACAGGGGGGGGAGCAGTACTTC.

This rearrangement joins TRBV20-1 to TRBJ1-6, with D perhaps matching TRBD1 (5 bases). V lost 5 bases, J lost 10 bases, and 21 bases lay in between. CDR3 size: 15 residues. Germline loops: CDR1 DFQATT, CDR2 SNEGSKA (reference sequence). The CDR3 here is CSAVSQGGGGSPLHF. The CDR3 bases are TGCAGTGCTGTCTCCCAGGGTGGCGGTGGATCACCCCTCCACTTT.